The next 3 T cell receptor beta chains were all read from a single sample in a study of tumor and adjacent non-tumor tissue in lung cancer. The library came from three nested PCR rounds adapted from ARM-PCR protocols. TCRdb used MiXCR to reprocess the multiplex PCR reads, holding one entry per CDR3 protein. The sample holds some 80,000 distinct CDR3 sequences, 76% seen once. This sample's RNA came from whole unsorted tissue. The normal lung tissue was taken more than 3 cm from the tumor edge. The sample was distant non-tumor lung tissue. These receptors were obtained from a man aged 65 to 79 with non-small cell lung cancer.

This chain links TRBV28 with TRBJ1-5; no definite D call. Trimming pared 6 bases from V and 3 bases from J, leaving 18 bases between. This CDR3 has 16 residues. CDR1 and CDR2 from the germline V gene are MDHEN and SYDVKM. The CDR3 reads CASSPTVRRANQPQHF. CDR3 sequence (DNA): TGTGCCAGCAGCCCCACCGTTCGGAGGGCCAATCAGCCCCAGCATTTT.

With regard to this clonotype: A read error may account for a junction end that differs from germline. V is TRBV6-5 and J is TRBJ2-1, with D tentatively TRBD1 (6 bases). Germline V gene lookup returns CDR1 MNHEY and CDR2 SVGAGI. CDR3 length: 15 residues. Here the CDR3 reads CACRGRLNSYNEQFF. The CDR3 DNA reads TGTGCCTGCAGGGGACGGCTGAATTCCTACAATGAGCAGTTCTTC.

Of note for this clonotype: An end of the junction differs from the germline gene, which may be a read error. The chain links TRBV13 to TRBJ1-1; 8 positions match TRBD1. CDR1 and CDR2 (germline): PRHDT, FYEKMQ (reference sequence). The CDR3 runs to 15 residues. This chain's CDR3 is CASSHGTGSNTEAFF. The CDR3 DNA follows: TGTGCTAGCAGCCATGGGACAGGTTCGAACACTGAAGCTTTCTTT.